This passage covers 27 T cell receptor beta chains from one sample sequenced in a study of follicular helper T cells after annual influenza vaccination. The time point was: 2015-2016 season, pre-vaccination. Measured with immunoSEQ multiplex PCR; TCRdb has only the in-frame clones, and not every one. The repertoire holds 9,500 to 12,000 clones, with 81% as singletons. This sample comprised CXCR5+ CD38- circulating T follicular helper cells from blood, obtained on the day of influenza vaccination. Subset described: circulating Tfh, non-naive CD4+CXCR5+PD-1+ (ICOS+CD38+ or ICOS-CD38-). These receptors originate from an adult who received the influenza vaccine.

This clone was detected once. V gene TRBV28 combines with J gene TRBJ1-2; possible D gene TRBD1, 6 bases. Germline CDR1 and CDR2: MDHEN and SYDVKM. This CDR3 is 11 amino acids long. V was shortened by 3 bases and J by 12 bases, with 11 bases between the two germline ends. The CDR3 here is CASSFQGINTF. CDR3 coding DNA: TGTGCCAGCAGTTTTCAGGGGATAAACACCTTC.

The CDR3 DNA is TGCAGTGCTAGAGGGGGGGACGAGCAGTTCTTC. Its protein is CSARGGDEQFF. This chain joins TRBV20-1 and TRBJ2-1, with D possibly TRBD2 on 6 matching bases. Germline-derived CDR1 and CDR2 are DFQATT and SNEGSKA (reference sequence). The CDR3 has 11 amino acids. Trimming stripped 1 base from V and 10 bases from J, with 8 bases between.

This chain joins TRBV7-2 and TRBJ1-5; 7 bases fit TRBD1. Germline assignment: CDR1 SGHTA and CDR2 FQGNSA. CDR3 length: 15 residues. V was pared by 5 bases and J by 0 bases, with 4 bases of the junction left unmatched. The CDR3 loop is CASSLGGLSNQPQHF. CDR3 DNA sequence: TGTGCCAGCAGCCTAGGGGGCCTTAGCAATCAGCCCCAGCATTTT.

The chain combines TRBV20-1 with TRBJ2-5; D is ambiguous. CDR3 length equals 11 residues. Germline V gene data show CDR1 as DFQATT and CDR2 as SNEGSKA (reference sequence). With 2 bases removed from V and 5 bases from J, the gap between germline ends came to 6 bases. The DNA of the CDR3 is TGCAGTGCTAGAATGTCCGAGACCCAGTACTTC. It yields the protein CSARMSETQYF.

The chain uses TRBV15 and TRBJ1-5; no reliable D call. V was clipped by 6 bases and J by 0 bases, with 9 bases between them. The CDR3 spans 14 residues. Germline V CDR1 and CDR2: LNHNV, YYDKDF (reference sequence). This CDR3 reads CATSMFSSNQPQHF. CDR3 DNA: TGTGCCACCAGTATGTTCAGTAGCAATCAGCCCCAGCATTTT.

This clone was detected a few times. This rearrangement joins TRBV5-4 to TRBJ1-2; possible D gene TRBD1, 6 bases. V lost 6 bases and J lost 8, with 20 bases in between. This CDR3 comprises 14 residues. CDR1 is SGHNT and CDR2 is YYREEE in the germline V gene (reference sequence). This CDR3 reads CASTLGQSLGGYTF. The CDR3 DNA is TGTGCCAGCACCTTAGGACAGAGCCTGGGAGGCTACACCTTC.

The V and J genes are TRBV6-1 and TRBJ1-2; tentatively, D is TRBD1 (6 bases). This CDR3 is built from 13 residues. V was clipped by 6 bases and J by 3 bases, with 11 bases between them. Germline CDR1 and CDR2: MNHNS and SASEGT. The CDR3 here is CASRLDSDYGYTF. As DNA, the CDR3 is TGTGCCAGCAGATTGGACAGTGACTATGGCTACACCTTC.

This chain joins TRBV28 and TRBJ2-7; no definite D call. This CDR3 contains 12 residues. CDR1 is MDHEN and CDR2 is SYDVKM in the germline V gene. Trimming stripped 4 bases from V and 6 bases from J, with 10 bases between. The CDR3 reads CASSSYSGEQYF. CDR3 DNA sequence: TGTGCCAGCAGTTCCTACTCGGGCGAGCAGTACTTC.

The chain has TRBV4-3 and TRBJ2-2; a weak D match, TRBD1 (7 bases). Germline loops: CDR1 LGHNA, CDR2 YSLEER. Trimming cost V 4 bases and J 4 bases, with 13 bases left between them. The CDR3 is 15 residues long. The CDR3 loop is CASSPQGRITGELFF. CDR3 DNA sequence: TGCGCCAGCAGCCCACAGGGGAGGATCACCGGGGAGCTGTTTTTT.

The rearrangement uses TRBV6-6 and TRBJ2-3; tentatively, D is TRBD1 (5 bases). The V gene's germline CDR1 is MNHNY and CDR2 SVGAGI (reference sequence). The CDR3 sequence is 16 residues long. The ends were cut back, 6 bases at V and 2 bases at J, with 18 bases in the middle. The CDR3 DNA sequence: TGTGCCAGCAGAGGAGCCTATGGCAGGGCCACAGATACGCAGTATTTT. Its translation: CASRGAYGRATDTQYF.

The J gene is TRBJ1-4, the V gene TRBV7-6; 8 positions agree with TRBD1. The trim removed 6 bases at V and 8 bases at J, leaving 11 bases unmatched. The CDR3 length is 15 residues. Looked up from germline, CDR1 is SGHVS and CDR2 is FNYEAQ. CDR3 DNA sequence: TGTGCCAGCAGGTATGGACAGGGTGGAGGGGAAAAACTGTTTTTT. Translating gives CASRYGQGGGEKLFF.

The chain recombines TRBV7-2 with TRBJ1-1; TRBD1 is a possible D gene (6 bases). Trimming took off 4 bases at V and 1 base at J, with 13 bases between the two ends. The germline CDR1 and CDR2 sequences are SGHTA and FQGNSA. The CDR3 has 15 amino acids. CDR3 in amino acids: CASSSTPGQNTEAFF. CDR3 bases: TGTGCCAGCAGCTCGACGCCGGGACAGAACACTGAAGCTTTCTTT.

V gene TRBV28 combines with J gene TRBJ2-7, with 9 bases fitting TRBD1. Losses at the gene ends were 6 bases for V and 0 bases for J; bases not matched to a gene: 9. The CDR3 runs to 16 residues. In germline, CDR1 is MDHEN, CDR2 SYDVKM. This chain's CDR3 is CASRGTGGGSSYEQYF. CDR3 nucleotide sequence: TGTGCCAGCAGAGGAACAGGGGGCGGGTCCTCCTACGAGCAGTACTTC.

CDR3 protein: CASSYNRGRTGELFF. The CDR3 nucleotides are TGTGCCAGCTCGTACAACAGGGGAAGGACCGGGGAGCTGTTTTTT. This chain links TRBV18 with TRBJ2-2; 7 positions match TRBD1. The CDR3 contains 15 residues. Germline CDR1 and CDR2: KGHSH and LQKENI. The ends lost 6 bases at V and 5 bases at J; junction bases unmatched: 9.

V and J are TRBV29-1 and TRBJ1-3, with D possibly matching TRBD1 (5 bases). CDR3 length equals 14 residues. Deletions cut 3 bases from V and 4 bases from J, with 13 bases between. Per germline, CDR1 SQVTM and CDR2 ANQGSEA. The CDR3 DNA reads TGCAGCGTTGAGGTTCCAGGGCTGGGAAACACCATATATTTT. As protein: CSVEVPGLGNTIYF. Supplemented by reference TRBV29-1 and TRBJ1-3, the full variable domain reads SAVISQKPSRDICQRGTSLTIQCQVDSQVTMMFWYRQQPGQSLTLIATANQGSEATYESGFVIDKFPISRPNLTFSTLTVSNMSPEDSSIYLCSVEVPGLGNTIYFGEGSWLTVV.

The CDR3 DNA follows: TGTGCCAGCAGCTTTCGGGGGGGTACCACAGATACGCAGTATTTT. Encoded protein: CASSFRGGTTDTQYF. This chain connects TRBV5-4 to TRBJ2-3, with 8 bases lining up with TRBD2. The junction had 4 bases not matched to a gene; V was cut back by 2 bases and J by 2 bases. CDR1 is SGHNT and CDR2 is YYREEE in the germline V gene (reference sequence). CDR3 size: 15 residues.

This clone was detected once. The rearrangement joins TRBV7-2 to TRBJ2-2, with unresolved D. Germline V gene sequence: CDR1 SGHTA, CDR2 FQGNSA. The V end lost 5 bases, the J end lost 3 bases, and 19 bases lay between the germline ends. This CDR3 has 17 amino acids. CDR3 DNA: TGTGCCAGCAGCCAGAAGATGTATAACTCCCACACCGGGGAGCTGTTTTTT. Translated: CASSQKMYNSHTGELFF.

The V gene is TRBV6-5, the J gene TRBJ2-1; 7 bases map to TRBD1. CDR1 MNHEY and CDR2 SVGAGI come from the germline V gene. V trimming: 6 bases; J trimming: 5 bases; junction bases outside the gene matches: 7. This CDR3 region has 14 residues. The CDR3 DNA reads as TGTGCCAGCAGGGCCTCGGACAGGCACAATGAGCAGTTCTTC. It is translated as CASRASDRHNEQFF.

The gene calls are TRBV7-9 and TRBJ2-5; 9 bases fit TRBD1. This CDR3 contains 16 residues. V lost 3 bases to trimming and J lost 4 bases; unmatched junction nucleotides: 9. Germline-derived CDR1 and CDR2 are SEHNR and FQNEAQ (reference sequence). The CDR3 sequence is CASSLLHRGPGETQYF. The DNA for the CDR3 is TGTGCCAGCAGCTTGCTACACAGGGGGCCAGGAGAGACCCAGTACTTC.

As concerns this clone: Within the sample, other DNA sequences also encode this same CDR3. This chain connects TRBV11-2 to TRBJ1-2; D gene ambiguous. Trimming shortened V by 5 bases and J by 0 bases, and 4 bases separated the two germline ends. Germline V lookup: CDR1 SGHAT, CDR2 FQNNGV. This CDR3 comprises 12 residues. This CDR3 reads CASSPPNYGYTF. CDR3 sequence (DNA): TGTGCCAGCAGCCCTCCTAACTATGGCTACACCTTC.

The V call is TRBV5-1, the J call TRBJ1-1, with TRBD1 matching 8 bases. With 0 bases clipped from V and 11 bases from J, the junction kept 9 bases outside the gene matches. This CDR3 region has 14 residues. Per the germline V gene, CDR1 is SGHRS and CDR2 is YFSETQ. The CDR3 sequence: CASSLVQGAKQAFF. CDR3 sequence (DNA): TGCGCCAGCAGCTTGGTCCAGGGGGCGAAGCAGGCTTTCTTT. Full variable domain (missing parts from reference TRBV5-1 and TRBJ1-1): KAGVTQTPRYLIKTRGQQVTLSCSPISGHRSVSWYQQTPGQGLQFLFEYFSETQRNKGNFPGRFSGRQFSNSRSEMNVSTLELGDSALYLCASSLVQGAKQAFFGQGTRLTVV.

This sequence joins TRBV28 and TRBJ1-5; 8 bases fit TRBD1. The CDR3 is 14 amino acids. V was clipped by 3 bases and J by 3 bases; unmatched bases: 1. CDR1 and CDR2 (germline): MDHEN, SYDVKM. The DNA for the CDR3 is TGTGCCAGCAGTTTGGGACAGGACAATCAGCCCCAGCATTTT. It specifies CASSLGQDNQPQHF.

The V gene is TRBV30, the J gene TRBJ2-2; TRBD2 matches at 13 bases. Trimming removed 5 bases from V and 7 bases from J; junction bases left unmatched: 7. Germline loops: CDR1 GTSNPN, CDR2 SVGIG (reference sequence). There are 15 residues in the CDR3. In DNA form, the CDR3 reads TGTGCCTGGCAAGGACTAGCGGGAGCGATCGGGGAGCTGTTTTTT. Translated, it gives CAWQGLAGAIGELFF.

The CDR3: CASSLGAGDNSPLHF. CDR3 sequence (DNA): TGTGCCAGCAGCTTGGGGGCAGGGGACAATTCACCCCTCCACTTT. The rearrangement links TRBV5-6 to TRBJ1-6; D might be TRBD1 (6 bases). The CDR3 has 15 residues. In germline, CDR1 is SGHDT, CDR2 YYEEEE. V was trimmed by 0 bases and J by 7 bases, leaving 11 bases between them.

The rearrangement joins TRBV9 to TRBJ1-3; D is possibly TRBD1 (5 bases). V gave up 4 bases and J gave up 0 bases, with 11 bases separating them. Germline V gene data show CDR1 as SGDLS and CDR2 as YYNGEE. The CDR3 extends over 15 amino acids. The DNA for the CDR3 is TGTGCCAGCAGCCCGGGGGGGACCTCTGGAAACACCATATATTTT. This gives the protein CASSPGGTSGNTIYF.

The CDR3 coding sequence is TGTGCCACCAGGGAATCGTGGACTAGCGGGAGTAAGGGCACCGGGGAGCTGTTTTTT. Protein product: CATRESWTSGSKGTGELFF. The chain has TRBV15 and TRBJ2-2; the match to TRBD2 covers 13 bases. Looked up from germline, CDR1 is LNHNV and CDR2 is YYDKDF (reference sequence). This CDR3 is built from 19 residues. The V segment lost 6 bases and the J segment 4 bases; nucleotides outside the gene matches: 14.

V is TRBV11-2 and J is TRBJ2-6; 11 bases are shared with TRBD1. V was clipped by 4 bases and J by 3 bases; unmatched bases: 8. CDR3 length equals 18 residues. Germline lookup yields CDR1 SGHAT and CDR2 FQNNGV. The CDR3 is CASSSGDRGGSGANVLTF. The CDR3 nucleotides read TGTGCCAGCAGCTCCGGGGACAGGGGGGGAAGTGGGGCCAACGTCCTGACTTTC.